The 18 T cell receptor beta chains listed next were all sequenced from one sample in a study of OX40 agonist ivuxolimab in advanced cancers. TCRdb's copy holds only in-frame clones and misses some; the assay was immunoSEQ multiplex PCR. The table records tens of thousands of clones, approximately 91% of them present only once. The starting material was CD4+ or CD8+ T cells sorted from blood, obtained in a trial of the OX40 agonist ivuxolimab. Receptors originate from an adult with an advanced solid tumor such as melanoma, head and neck, liver or kidney cancer.

The chain links TRBV28 to TRBJ2-7; D uncertain. The germline V and J ends were trimmed by 3 bases and 3 bases, with 12 bases remaining between them. Germline assignment: CDR1 MDHEN and CDR2 SYDVKM. The CDR3 length is 14 residues. CDR3 sequence: CASSLDRLLYEQYF. The DNA of the CDR3 is TGTGCCAGCAGTTTGGACCGTTTACTCTACGAGCAGTACTTC.

This clone occurred a few times. This chain links TRBV10-3 with TRBJ2-5; D ambiguous. V lost 3 bases to trimming and J lost 4 bases, with 3 bases between them. This CDR3 contains 11 residues. Germline loops: CDR1 ENHRY, CDR2 SYGVKD. CDR3 bases: TGTGCCATCAGTGACCGAGAGACCCAGTACTTC. Encoded protein: CAISDRETQYF.

The chain couples TRBV15 to TRBJ2-3; 13 bases align to TRBD2. Per the germline V gene, CDR1 is LNHNV and CDR2 is YYDKDF (reference sequence). This CDR3 has 17 amino acids. V lost 3 bases, J lost 7 bases, and 10 bases stayed unmatched. CDR3 amino acids: CATSSDRTSGSVNTQYF. The CDR3 DNA sequence: TGTGCCACCAGCAGCGACAGGACTAGCGGGAGTGTAAATACGCAGTATTTT.

The chain carries TRBV29-1 and TRBJ1-2, with TRBD1 matching over 11 bases. The junction had 15 bases not matched to a gene; V was cut back by 7 bases and J by 8 bases. CDR1 and CDR2 (germline): SQVTM, ANQGSEA. This CDR3 is built from 15 residues. The CDR3 DNA follows: TGCAGCGCCCATACCGGGACAGGGGGTTTAAAGGGCTACACCTTC. Its protein is CSAHTGTGGLKGYTF.

The chain is built from TRBV10-1 and TRBJ2-7; a possible D gene is TRBD1 (6 bases). This CDR3 comprises 13 residues. Trimming pared 3 bases from V and 6 bases from J, leaving 12 bases between. CDR1 is WNHNN, CDR2 SYGVQD, per germline (reference sequence). The DNA for the CDR3 is TGCGCCAGCAGTGAACAGGGATTGGGCGAGCAGTACTTC. This codes for CASSEQGLGEQYF.

In its sample, this clone was seen once. The chain recombines TRBV9 with TRBJ2-5, with TRBD2 matching over 10 bases. This CDR3 contains 16 residues. From germline, CDR1 is SGDLS and CDR2 YYNGEE. V was pared by 0 bases and J by 2 bases, with 4 bases of the junction left unmatched. The CDR3 nucleotides are TGTGCCAGCAGCGTAGAACTAGCGGGACCGCAAGAGACCCAGTACTTC. Translated: CASSVELAGPQETQYF.

The chain combines TRBV28 with TRBJ1-3; 7 positions match TRBD1. CDR3 size: 15 residues. Germline CDR1 is MDHEN and CDR2 is SYDVKM. The junction had 7 bases not matched to a gene; V was cut back by 5 bases and J by 3 bases. DNA of the CDR3: TGTGCCAGCAGTGCCATCAGGGGGTTTGGAAACACCATATATTTT. As protein: CASSAIRGFGNTIYF.

The rearrangement uses TRBV21-1 and TRBJ1-5; the D call TRBD1 from the table was never checked on the DNA. TRBV21-1 represents a pseudogene. The CDR3 extends over 16 amino acids. CDR3 loop: CASSKPGHAFNQPQHF. The CDR3 nucleotides read TGTGCCAGCAGCAAACCCGGACACGCATTCAATCAGCCCCAGCATTTT.

The table lists this clone with a count of one. In DNA form, the CDR3 reads TGTGCCAGCAGCCACAGCGGGAGGGCCACAGATACGCAGTATTTT. Translated, it gives CASSHSGRATDTQYF. V and J are TRBV2 and TRBJ2-3; 10 nucleotides line up with TRBD2. Trimming removed 6 bases from V and 2 bases from J; junction bases left unmatched: 5. Germline CDR1 is SNHLY and CDR2 is FYNNEI. This CDR3 contains 15 residues.

This clone came up a few times. The chain carries TRBV2 and TRBJ2-7, with TRBD2 as a possible D gene (5 bases). Trimming pared 10 bases from V and 5 bases from J, leaving 15 bases between. This CDR3 region has 12 residues. Germline V CDR1 and CDR2: SNHLY, FYNNEI. CDR3 in DNA: TGTGCCACCGGGGAAACCTACCACGAGCAGTACTTC. Amino acid sequence: CATGETYHEQYF.

CDR3 region: CASKSGRNQPQHF. DNA for the CDR3: TGTGCCAGCAAAAGCGGCCGGAATCAGCCCCAGCATTTT. The chain uses TRBV28 and TRBJ1-5; D unresolved. V lost 7 bases to trimming and J lost 4 bases, with 11 bases between them. The germline CDR1 and CDR2 sequences are MDHEN and SYDVKM. CDR3 length equals 13 residues.

This chain links TRBV4-1 with TRBJ2-7; 12 positions match TRBD2. Germline lookup yields CDR1 MGHRA and CDR2 YSYEKL. The CDR3 length is 14 residues. The trim removed 2 bases at V and 4 bases at J, leaving 0 bases unmatched. The CDR3 is CASSQLAGGYEQYF. As DNA, the CDR3 is TGCGCCAGCAGCCAACTAGCGGGAGGGTACGAGCAGTACTTC.

There are a few counts of this clone. This sequence joins TRBV9 and TRBJ2-5; D could derive from TRBD1 or TRBD2 (7 bases each). From germline, CDR1 is SGDLS and CDR2 YYNGEE. CDR3 length: 15 residues. Trimming cost V 0 bases and J 4 bases, with 13 bases left between them. The CDR3 loop is CASSVGPGGVETQYF. CDR3 nucleotide sequence: TGTGCCAGCAGCGTAGGTCCAGGGGGGGTAGAGACCCAGTACTTC.

The gene calls are TRBV30 and TRBJ1-6, with D unresolved. This CDR3 region has 14 residues. The V gene lost 3 bases and the J gene lost 7 bases, with 13 bases spanning the gap. Germline-derived CDR1 and CDR2 are GTSNPN and SVGIG (reference sequence). The CDR3, as DNA: TGTGCCTGGAGCGGTGGACTCCAAAATTCACCCCTCCACTTT. Its translation: CAWSGGLQNSPLHF.

V is TRBV19 and J is TRBJ2-7; 9 nucleotides align to TRBD1. The trim removed 5 bases at V and 6 bases at J, leaving 11 bases unmatched. Per germline, CDR1 LNHDA and CDR2 SQIVND (reference sequence). This CDR3 is 15 amino acids long. CDR3 amino acids: CASSPGTGLPGEQYF. The CDR3, as DNA: TGTGCCAGTAGTCCCGGGACAGGGCTCCCCGGCGAGCAGTACTTC.

The chain joins TRBV27 to TRBJ1-5; maybe TRBD1 (5 bases). Germline CDR1 MNHEY, CDR2 SMNVEV (reference sequence). V shed 5 bases and J shed 6 bases, with 20 bases lying between them. The CDR3 is 16 amino acids. This CDR3 reads CASSADTRTSSQPQHF. The CDR3 DNA reads TGTGCCAGCAGTGCGGACACTCGGACGAGTTCTCAGCCCCAGCATTTT.

The rearrangement links TRBV14 to TRBJ2-3; 8 bases map to TRBD2. In germline, CDR1 is SGHDN, CDR2 FVKESK. V dropped 4 bases and J dropped 1; count of bases not matched to a gene: 4. The CDR3 has 15 residues. The CDR3 DNA is TGTGCCAGCAGCCGCCTGACTAGCGGCACAGATACGCAGTATTTT. This sequence encodes CASSRLTSGTDTQYF.

The chain links TRBV30 to TRBJ2-5; D gene uncertain. V lost 2 bases, J lost 3 bases, and 7 bases lay in between. Germline-derived CDR1 and CDR2 are GTSNPN and SVGIG (reference sequence). The CDR3 has 12 amino acids. CDR3 protein: CAWSSLEETQYF. The DNA for the CDR3 is TGTGCCTGGAGTTCGCTAGAAGAGACCCAGTACTTC.